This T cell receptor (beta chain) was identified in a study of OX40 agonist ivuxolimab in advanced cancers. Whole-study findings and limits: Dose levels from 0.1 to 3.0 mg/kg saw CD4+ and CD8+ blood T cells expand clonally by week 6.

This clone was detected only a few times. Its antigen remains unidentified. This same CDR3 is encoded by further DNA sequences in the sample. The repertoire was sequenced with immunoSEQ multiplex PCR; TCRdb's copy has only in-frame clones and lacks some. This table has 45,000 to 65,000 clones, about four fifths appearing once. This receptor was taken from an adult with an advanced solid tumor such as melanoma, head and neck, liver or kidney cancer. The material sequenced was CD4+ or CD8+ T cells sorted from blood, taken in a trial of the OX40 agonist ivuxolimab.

CDR3 nucleotide sequence: TGTGCCAGCTCGCGACAGGGGGGGAACACTGAAGCTTTCTTT. Encoded protein: CASSRQGGNTEAFF. The chain has TRBV18 and TRBJ1-1; 9 positions agree with TRBD1. The trim removed 6 bases at V and 1 base at J, leaving 3 bases unmatched. The CDR3 contains 14 residues. The germline CDR1 and CDR2 sequences are KGHSH and LQKENI.